This T cell receptor beta chain came from a study of blood T cell repertoires in COVID-19. Study information: In each case, the material was cDNA or gDNA derived from T cells, B-cell-depleted T cells, or PBMCs.

Germline V gene data show CDR1 as WSHSY and CDR2 as SAAADI. The CDR3 contains 16 residues. V shed 6 bases, J shed 6 bases, and the junction held 14 bases outside the gene matches. Per the study methods: Nucleated cell counts were estimated from reference gene primer amplification. Sequenced by immunoSEQ multiplex PCR; TCRdb stores in-frame clones only, minus some. That table supplies the V and J calls and clone size; D and trimming were determined from the DNA. The sample holds hundreds of thousands of clones, nearly 90% seen once. Researchers sorted participants into cohorts using their self-reported clinical history.

Sequenced input: PBMCs or T cells enriched from blood (not recorded which). The source of this sequence is a woman aged 18-35 years with acute COVID-19. This chain links TRBV10-2 with TRBJ2-7; TRBD2 matches at 10 bases. The CDR3 DNA reads TGCGCCAGCAGCGAGACAGGGGTTTGGACTAGCGGCGAGCAGTACTTC. Its translation is CASSETGVWTSGEQYF.